The 2 T cell receptor beta chains in this list originate from one sample, sequenced in a study of T-cell memory formation after mild COVID-19. TCRdb reprocessed the 5' RACE reads via MiXCR and lists one record per CDR3 protein. This table has about 430,000 distinct CDR3 sequences, 20% to 25% appearing once. The specimen sequenced was PBMCs or a T cell subset sorted from them (not recorded which). The receptor set was obtained from an adult woman who had mild COVID-19 (a few samples of this study predate the infection). Cell type and time point are not known.

This clonotype has a handful of counts. The J gene is TRBJ2-7, the V gene TRBV28; 9 bases are a match to TRBD2. The CDR3 length is 15 residues. The V gene's germline CDR1 is MDHEN and CDR2 SYDVKM. The trim removed 6 bases at V and 3 bases at J, leaving 9 bases unmatched. CDR3 protein: CASSWDGGGGYEQYF. DNA of the CDR3: TGTGCCAGCAGCTGGGACGGCGGGGGGGGCTACGAGCAGTACTTC.

This chain links TRBV7-2 with TRBJ2-1, with D perhaps TRBD2 (6 bases). V shed 4 bases and J shed 0 bases, with 16 bases lying between them. The CDR3 runs 17 residues. Looked up from germline, CDR1 is SGHTA and CDR2 is FQGNSA. As DNA, the CDR3 is TGTGCCAGCAGCTCCCAGCCGGGACTGAGCTCCTACAATGAGCAGTTCTTC. This translates into CASSSQPGLSSYNEQFF.